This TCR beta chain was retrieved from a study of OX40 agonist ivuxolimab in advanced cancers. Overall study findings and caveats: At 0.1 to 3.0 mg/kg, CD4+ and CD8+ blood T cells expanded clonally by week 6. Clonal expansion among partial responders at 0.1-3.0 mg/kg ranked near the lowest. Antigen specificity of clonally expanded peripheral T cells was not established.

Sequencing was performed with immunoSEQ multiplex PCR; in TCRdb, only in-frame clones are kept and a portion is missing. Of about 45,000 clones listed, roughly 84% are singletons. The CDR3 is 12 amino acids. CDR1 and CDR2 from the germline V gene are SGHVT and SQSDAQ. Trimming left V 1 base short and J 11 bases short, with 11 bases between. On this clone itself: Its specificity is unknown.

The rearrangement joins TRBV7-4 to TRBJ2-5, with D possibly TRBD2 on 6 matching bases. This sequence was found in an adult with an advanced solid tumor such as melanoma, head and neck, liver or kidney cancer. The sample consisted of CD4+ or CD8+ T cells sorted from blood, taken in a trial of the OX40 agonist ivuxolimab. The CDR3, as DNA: TGTGCCAGCAGCTTAGGTACGGGAGAGCAGTACTTC. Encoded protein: CASSLGTGEQYF.